These 13 T cell receptor beta chains were sequenced from one sample in a study of PD-1 blockade in classical Hodgkin lymphoma. The table came from immunoSEQ multiplex PCR; TCRdb's copy has only in-frame clones and leaves some out. The table has 30,000 or so clones, 85% seen once. Each and every patient relapsed after autologous stem cell transplantation, and patients got differing brentuximab vedotin exposure. Negative magnetic selection isolated CD4+ T cells from thawed PBMCs. The source was CD4+ T cells from blood, collected at baseline. These receptors all come from a human donor with classical Hodgkin lymphoma.

The rearrangement links TRBV18 to TRBJ2-2, with D possibly TRBD2 on 7 matching bases. The CDR3 has 15 residues. Germline V lookup: CDR1 KGHSH, CDR2 LQKENI. V was cut by 1 base and J by 5 bases, with 11 bases left in between. The CDR3 region has the DNA TGTGCCAGCTCACCACGGGGGGGCGCGACCGGGGAGCTGTTTTTT. It encodes CASSPRGGATGELFF.

This clone was recorded once. The chain employs TRBV10-1 and TRBJ2-1, with TRBD1 identical over 7 bases. The J segment lost 6 bases and the V segment lost 0 bases, leaving 2 bases of the junction unmatched. Germline CDR1 WNHNN, CDR2 SYGVQD (reference sequence). The CDR3 is 14 amino acids. This CDR3 reads CASSESRGLNEQFF. The CDR3 nucleotides are TGCGCCAGCAGTGAGTCAAGGGGGCTCAATGAGCAGTTCTTC.

The rearrangement links TRBV5-8 to TRBJ2-2, with D perhaps TRBD1 or TRBD2 (5 bases each). Germline V gene sequence: CDR1 SGHTS, CDR2 YDEGEE. Between the trimmed V and J ends, which lost 8 bases and 4 bases, there was a span of 12 bases. This CDR3 comprises 13 residues. CDR3 DNA: TGTGCCAGTAAACTGAGGGGCACCGGGGAGCTGTTTTTT. Translated, it gives CASKLRGTGELFF.

The J gene is TRBJ1-1, the V gene TRBV29-1, with D perhaps TRBD1 (5 bases). This CDR3 comprises 15 residues. Trimming shortened V by 6 bases and J by 1 base, and 18 bases separated the two germline ends. Germline CDR1 SQVTM, CDR2 ANQGSEA. The CDR3 nucleotides are TGCAGCGTCGCGCTAAGTTGGGGCAGGAACACTGAAGCTTTCTTT. Encoded protein: CSVALSWGRNTEAFF.

The chain combines TRBV11-2 with TRBJ2-5; tentative D call: TRBD1 (6 bases). Germline V gene sequence: CDR1 SGHAT, CDR2 FQNNGV. The CDR3 totals 15 residues. Trimming removed 3 bases from V and 1 base from J, with 12 bases in between. The CDR3 loop reads CASSFGQSTQETQYF. Here the CDR3 DNA reads TGTGCCAGCAGCTTCGGACAGAGTACCCAAGAGACCCAGTACTTC.

The CDR3: CAWSAITPLLTGGTQYF. In nucleotides, the CDR3 is TGTGCCTGGAGTGCAATCACCCCCCTATTGACTGGGGGGACCCAGTACTTC. The V gene is TRBV30, the J gene TRBJ2-5; D might be TRBD1 or TRBD2, each matching 5 bases. This CDR3 comprises 17 residues. The V end lost 1 base, the J end lost 7 bases, and 25 bases lay between the germline ends. Germline values: CDR1 GTSNPN, CDR2 SVGIG (reference sequence).

The chain employs TRBV11-3 and TRBJ1-3, with D unresolved. Germline CDR1 SGHNT, CDR2 YENEEA. The CDR3 is made up of 17 amino acids. V was cut by 1 base and J by 0 bases, with 13 bases left in between. CDR3 DNA sequence: TGTGCCAGCAGCTTAGGAGGTCCGGGGATCTCTGGAAACACCATATATTTT. Amino acid sequence: CASSLGGPGISGNTIYF.

The J gene is TRBJ2-7, the V gene TRBV6-5; the match to TRBD1 covers 7 bases. The CDR3 sequence is 14 residues long. J gave up 7 bases and V 0 bases, and 6 bases lay outside the gene matches. Germline V gives CDR1 MNHEY, CDR2 SVGAGI. The CDR3 here is CASSYSGTVKEQYF. In DNA, the CDR3 is TGTGCCAGCAGTTACTCAGGGACAGTTAAGGAGCAGTACTTC.

The chain carries TRBV6-6 and TRBJ1-5; D remains unclear. This CDR3 is built from 13 residues. Germline V lookup: CDR1 MNHNY, CDR2 SVGAGI (reference sequence). V was cut by 4 bases and J by 6 bases, with 10 bases left in between. The CDR3 reads CASSSRLGQPQHF. CDR3 nucleotides: TGTGCCAGCAGTTCACGACTGGGTCAGCCCCAGCATTTT.

The chain employs TRBV5-4 and TRBJ2-5, with 10 bases identical to TRBD1. This CDR3 spans 14 amino acids. J lost 4 bases, V lost 4 bases, and 4 bases had no gene match. Germline values: CDR1 SGHNT, CDR2 YYREEE (reference sequence). The CDR3 DNA follows: TGTGCCAGCAGCGCCGGGGACAGGGGAGAGACCCAGTACTTC. Protein: CASSAGDRGETQYF.

V and J are TRBV19 and TRBJ2-1; 11 bases align to TRBD2. V lost 8 bases, J lost 8 bases, and 8 bases stayed unmatched. The V gene's germline CDR1 is LNHDA and CDR2 SQIVND (reference sequence). The CDR3 sequence is 14 residues long. CDR3 residues: CASQLAGEVYEQFF. CDR3 nucleotide sequence: TGTGCCAGTCAACTAGCGGGAGAAGTTTATGAGCAGTTCTTC.

This clone was seen more than once but under ten times. The rearrangement joins TRBV6-6 to TRBJ2-7; 8 nucleotides align to TRBD1. In germline, CDR1 is MNHNY, CDR2 SVGAGI (reference sequence). With 7 bases clipped from V and 2 bases from J, the junction kept 7 bases outside the gene matches. The CDR3 length is 14 residues. CDR3 in amino acids: CASTRGTGAYEQYF. The CDR3 DNA reads TGTGCCAGCACTCGAGGGACAGGAGCCTACGAGCAGTACTTC.

This clone was found a few times. The chain combines TRBV20-1 with TRBJ1-1; no firm D call. V lost 6 bases to trimming and J lost 4 bases, with 9 bases between them. The CDR3 covers 11 residues. From germline, CDR1 is DFQATT and CDR2 SNEGSKA (reference sequence). As DNA, the CDR3 is TGCAGTGCCGGGCCGACCACTGAAGCTTTCTTT. This encodes CSAGPTTEAFF.